This T cell receptor beta chain originates from a study of CD8 T cells in ankylosing spondylitis. Each CDR3 protein is one row after TCRdb ran MiXCR on the 5' RACE reads. The sample has 220,000 or so distinct CDR3 sequences; around 20% are singletons. This clonotype has a count of ten or more. No antigen is known for it. Findings of the study overall: Those disease-linked clones were CD8+; they were also relatively rare in peripheral blood. Ankylosing spondylitis blood seemed to carry a telltale TCR beta motif made of under ten highly homologous variants.

This clonotype was obtained from a male donor with ankylosing spondylitis. Input material: blood, either unsorted or a sorted T cell fraction (not recorded which).

CDR3 residues: CASSPGTGYTGELFF. CDR3 DNA: TGTGCCAGCAGCCCAGGGACAGGGTACACCGGGGAGCTGTTTTTT. The rearrangement uses TRBV12-3 or TRBV12-4 and TRBJ2-2, with 9 bases aligning to TRBD1. The CDR3 consists of 15 residues. After removal of 6 bases from V and 3 bases from J, the junction contained 5 bases not matched to a gene.